Presented here are 9 T cell receptor beta chains from one specimen sequenced in a study of blood T cell repertoires in COVID-19. Assay used: immunoSEQ multiplex PCR; TCRdb lists only in-frame clones, some missing. The sample lists hundreds of thousands of clones; 82% were seen once. Sequenced input: peripheral blood. The source is a woman older than 75 with acute or convalescent COVID-19.

This chain connects TRBV29-1 to TRBJ1-2; 9 bases align to TRBD1. The CDR3 covers 12 residues. J gave up 8 bases and V 6 bases, and 7 bases lay outside the gene matches. CDR1 and CDR2 from the germline V gene are SQVTM and ANQGSEA. CDR3 sequence reads: CSVGTGPYGYTF. In DNA, the CDR3 is TGCAGCGTAGGGACAGGGCCTTACGGCTACACCTTC.

The rearrangement uses TRBV30 and TRBJ2-3, with TRBD2 matching over 11 bases. The germline gives CDR1 GTSNPN, CDR2 SVGIG (reference sequence). J was trimmed by 2 bases and V by 3 bases; bases with no gene match: 7. CDR3 size: 16 residues. The CDR3 coding sequence is TGTGCCTGGAGCGCTGCTAGCGGGAGGATCACAGATACGCAGTATTTT. Translation gives CAWSAASGRITDTQYF.

This clone occurred a few times. The rearrangement joins TRBV11-2 to TRBJ1-4, with a tentative D call TRBD1 (5 bases). This CDR3 comprises 16 residues. The germline V and J ends were trimmed by 3 bases and 8 bases, with 19 bases remaining between them. CDR1 is SGHAT, CDR2 FQNNGV, per germline. CDR3 nucleotides: TGTGCCAGCAGCTTTCACCAGGGTGGTGGAAGCGAAAAACTGTTTTTT. Protein sequence: CASSFHQGGGSEKLFF.

V gene TRBV11-1 combines with J gene TRBJ2-5; D perhaps matches TRBD2 (5 bases). The CDR3 extends over 14 amino acids. CDR1 is SGHAT and CDR2 is FQDESV in the germline V gene (reference sequence). Trimming stripped 5 bases from V and 2 bases from J, with 12 bases between. The CDR3 loop is CASSRAVRQETQYF. The CDR3 bases are TGTGCCAGCAGCCGAGCGGTGAGGCAAGAGACCCAGTACTTC.

This chain links TRBV28 with TRBJ2-7, with D possibly matching TRBD2 (5 bases). Germline V gene sequence: CDR1 MDHEN, CDR2 SYDVKM. V lost 5 bases, J lost 3 bases, and 20 bases lay in between. The CDR3 covers 16 residues. CDR3: CASSPMGAWEIYEQYF. The CDR3, as DNA: TGTGCCAGCAGTCCCATGGGAGCTTGGGAGATCTACGAGCAGTACTTC.

V usage is TRBV5-5 and J usage is TRBJ2-7; 10 bases map to TRBD1. V shed 6 bases and J 4 bases; nucleotides not matched to a gene: 7. The CDR3 contains 14 residues. Looked up from germline, CDR1 is SGHKS and CDR2 is YYEKEE (reference sequence). CDR3 bases: TGTGCCAGCACCCTCCTGGGACAGGGGTACGAGCAGTACTTC. Residues: CASTLLGQGYEQYF.

The chain carries TRBV14 and TRBJ1-4; TRBD1 agrees at 7 bases. The ends lost 4 bases at V and 2 bases at J; junction bases unmatched: 4. From germline, CDR1 is SGHDN and CDR2 FVKESK. CDR3 size: 15 residues. The CDR3 loop reads CASSPQGSTNEKLFF. DNA for the CDR3: TGTGCCAGCAGCCCACAGGGGTCGACTAATGAAAAACTGTTTTTT.

This chain links TRBV2 with TRBJ1-1; TRBD1 is a possible D gene (6 bases). This CDR3 is built from 15 residues. V was trimmed by 4 bases and J by 4 bases, leaving 16 bases between them. Looked up from germline, CDR1 is SNHLY and CDR2 is FYNNEI. The CDR3 sequence is CASSGTIRDTTEAFF. The CDR3 DNA reads as TGTGCCAGCAGTGGTACGATCCGGGACACCACTGAAGCTTTCTTT.

The gene calls are TRBV6-5 and TRBJ1-1, with D unresolved. The CDR3 is 12 amino acids. Germline V gene sequence: CDR1 MNHEY, CDR2 SVGAGI. Between the trimmed V and J ends, which lost 4 bases and 10 bases, there was a span of 13 bases. The CDR3 bases are TGTGCCAGCAGTTCTGAGCGACGGGGAGCTTTCTTT. Protein sequence: CASSSERRGAFF.